This T cell receptor beta chain is drawn from a study of CD8+ T cells in alopecia areata. For the study at large: The study gave treated patients oral tofacitinib at 5 to 10 mg twice daily.

Documented treatment: oral pan-JAK inhibitor, 5-10 mg twice daily. It was cDNA, reverse transcribed from extracted RNA, that served as the sequencing template. The assay was immunoSEQ multiplex PCR, and TCRdb's table has in-frame clones only and misses some. This table has some 160,000 clones, about three fifths appearing once. Germline lookup yields CDR1 SGHDT and CDR2 YYEEEE. The V and J ends lost 1 base and 5 bases respectively, with 6 bases between them. This CDR3 has 12 amino acids. The origin of this receptor is a human donor with alopecia areata. This specimen was CD4+ T cells sorted from blood, taken at week 4, from a patient treated with tofacitinib. V is TRBV5-6 and J is TRBJ1-2; unclear D gene. The CDR3 loop reads CASSLNSYGYTF. CDR3 bases: TGTGCCAGCAGCTTGAACAGTTATGGCTACACCTTC.